This TCR beta chain stems from a study of beta chain features in type 1 diabetes. The investigators reverse transcribed all of the isolated RNA, so they sequenced expressed TCRB transcripts. Sequencing used immunoSEQ multiplex PCR; TCRdb keeps in-frame clones, though not all of them. The data hold hundreds of thousands of clones, with roughly 15% observed a single time. The CDR3 runs 15 residues. Deletions cut 2 bases from V and 2 bases from J, with 10 bases between. CDR1 SGHTA and CDR2 FQGTGA come from the germline V gene. This TCR came from a woman between 18 and 29 years old in good health. Sequencing was done on a sample of naive CD4+ T cells from blood. V and J are TRBV7-3 and TRBJ2-1, with D uncertain. CDR3 nucleotides: TGTGCCAGCAGCTTATCGGCAGGACCCTACAATGAGCAGTTCTTC. Amino acid sequence: CASSLSAGPYNEQFF.